The 3 T cell receptor beta chains below come from one sample, sequenced in a study of blood T cell repertoires in COVID-19 (dated by TCRdb to about 2020). The library was made by the immunoSEQ multiplex PCR assay. TCRdb mirrors the immuneACCESS table, restricted to in-frame sequences. Some clones are absent from its copies; in checked studies, under half trace to an unresolved V gene, and the reason for the others is unknown. For this sample the table gives 12,000 to 15,000 clones, of which about 91% were detected only once. Roughly 10% of the sample comes from the top ten. The source material was peripheral blood. These receptors were collected from a human donor in a cohort sampled during active COVID-19.

The rearrangement joins TRBV18 to TRBJ2-7, with 9 bases matching TRBD2. Germline loops: CDR1 KGHSH, CDR2 LQKENI. With 1 base clipped from V and 6 bases from J, the junction kept 7 bases outside the gene matches. This CDR3 has 15 amino acids. The CDR3 spells CASSPRGAGGFEQYF. The CDR3 DNA reads TGTGCCAGCTCACCACGAGGAGCGGGAGGTTTCGAGCAGTACTTC.

The chain is built from TRBV28 and TRBJ1-2; D perhaps matches TRBD1 (5 bases). V was shortened by 3 bases and J by 4 bases, with 9 bases between the two germline ends. The CDR3 sequence is 13 residues long. Germline CDR1 reads MDHEN; CDR2 reads SYDVKM. Here the CDR3 reads CASSFGQGYGYTF. Written as DNA, the CDR3 is TGTGCCAGCAGTTTCGGCCAGGGCTATGGCTACACCTTC.

The gene calls are TRBV10-2 and TRBJ2-7, with D possibly matching TRBD2 (6 bases). In germline, CDR1 is WSHSY, CDR2 SAAADI. This CDR3 has 16 amino acids. Trimming removed 4 bases from V and 0 bases from J, with 16 bases in between. The CDR3 loop is CASSGAVGGTSYEQYF. CDR3 bases: TGCGCCAGCAGTGGAGCGGTGGGCGGGACCTCCTACGAGCAGTACTTC.